This is a list of T cell receptor beta chains from one sample in a study of shared clonotypes between healthy human individuals. The table came from immunoSEQ multiplex PCR; TCRdb's copy has only in-frame clones and leaves some out. The repertoire includes around 700,000 clones, 73% of them detected once, and 1.5% to 2% sits in the top ten. What was sequenced was memory CD4+ T cells sorted from blood. The receptors were gathered from a woman aged 25-40 years in good health. CDR3s include the opening cysteine and the closing phenylalanine or tryptophan. The D gene is left open where the match is weak. Clone sizes are given selectively: once, few, many, or a class where the clone is expanded.

- - TRBJ2-1 TRBV6-4 TGTGCCAGCAGGCACAGGGACTTAGCCTACAATGAGCAGTTCTTC CASRHRDLAYNEQFF
TRBD2 few TRBJ2-1 TRBV6-1 TGTGCCAGCAGTGAACTAGCGGGAACCCACAATGAGCAGTTCTTC CASSELAGTHNEQFF
TRBD2 - TRBJ2-7 TRBV6-5 TGTGCCAGCAGTTATTCGGGACTAGCGGAATACGAGCAGTACTTC CASSYSGLAEYEQYF
- - TRBJ1-5 TRBV28 TGTGTTTCCCAAAGTAGCAATCAGCCCCAGCATTTT CVSQSSNQPQHF
- - TRBJ2-3 TRBV7-2 TGTGCCAGCAGCTCCCGTAGGGGGGATACGCAGTATTTT CASSSRRGDTQYF
TRBD2 few TRBJ2-5 TRBV28 TGTGCCAGCAGGAAATTAGCGGGAGGGCCTTTATTAGAGACCCAGTACTTC CASRKLAGGPLLETQYF
- - TRBJ2-3 TRBV5-1 TGCGCCAGCAAAGTGGAAGGGGAGGATACGCAGTATTTT CASKVEGEDTQYF
- - TRBJ2-5 TRBV5-1 TGCGCCAGCAGGACCCAAACAGGACCCCAAGAGACCCAGTACTTC CASRTQTGPQETQYF
- few TRBJ2-4 TRBV14 TGTGCCAGCAGCCAAGCGCTGGACGGGAAAAACATTCAGTACTTC CASSQALDGKNIQYF
- - TRBJ2-1 TRBV4-2 TGTGCCAGCAGCCAAGATGGTTCAGGGGCGCGTAATGAGCAGTTCTTC CASSQDGSGARNEQFF
TRBD2 - TRBJ2-2 TRBV7-9 TGTGCCAGCAGCTCCACTAGCGGGAGTTACACCGGGGAGCTGTTTTTT CASSSTSGSYTGELFF
- few TRBJ1-1 TRBV9 TGTGCCAGCAGCGTAGCGCAGCAGGGGCGCACTGAAGCTTTCTTT CASSVAQQGRTEAFF
- once TRBJ1-5 TRBV2 TGTGCCAGCAGTGAACGTTTGGGGGGCCCTCAGCCCCAGCATTTT CASSERLGGPQPQHF
TRBD2 - TRBJ2-5 TRBV28 TGTGCCAGCAGTTCTCCTCGCGGGGGTCCGGAGACCCAGTACTTC CASSSPRGGPETQYF
- - TRBJ2-6 TRBV14 TGTGCCAGCAGCCAAGCACAGGGACGCAACTCTGGGGCCAACGTCCTGACTTTC CASSQAQGRNSGANVLTF
- - TRBJ1-1 TRBV18 TGTGCCAGCTCCCCTCTTAAGGACACTGAAGCTTTCTTT CASSPLKDTEAFF
- - TRBJ2-1 TRBV5-1 TGCGCCAGCAGCTGGGTTGACTCGAGCTCCTACAATGAGCAGTTCTTC CASSWVDSSSYNEQFF
- - TRBJ2-3 TRBV5-1 TGCGCCAGCAGTAGGACGGCAGGGGATACGCAGTATTTT CASSRTAGDTQYF
TRBD2 - TRBJ2-7 TRBV19 TGTGCCAGTAGTCTGACTAGCGGCGAGCAGTACTTC CASSLTSGEQYF
- few TRBJ2-1 TRBV2 TGTGCCAGCTTGAGGGGGAATGAGCAGTTCTTC CASLRGNEQFF
TRBD1 - TRBJ1-2 TRBV28 TGTGCCAGCAGTTCACAGGGGATCAATGGCTACACCTTC CASSSQGINGYTF
- once TRBJ1-5 TRBV7-2 TGTGCCAGCAGCCCAGTGGTCCTGAGTAGCAATCAGCCCCAGCATTTT CASSPVVLSSNQPQHF
- - TRBJ2-7 TRBV7-2 TGTGCCAGCAGCTTAGTCGGTTCGGGGACCGAGCAGTACTTC CASSLVGSGTEQYF
- - TRBJ1-1 TRBV20-1 TGCAGTGCCCCCAGGAACACTGAAGCTTTCTTT CSAPRNTEAFF
TRBD2 - TRBJ2-1 TRBV2 TGTGCCAGCAGTGCCGGCGGCGGGAGTGAGGATGAGCAGTTCTTC CASSAGGGSEDEQFF
- - TRBJ2-1 TRBV7-3 TGTGCCAGCAGCCATGGGCAGGGGAATGAGCAGTTCTTC CASSHGQGNEQFF
- - TRBJ2-5 TRBV6-5 TGTGCCAGCAGTCCTCGTCCGGAGTCAGAGACCCAGTACTTC CASSPRPESETQYF
TRBD2 - TRBJ2-1 TRBV28 TGTGCCAGCAGTGCCATACTAGCGGGAGGGGCCAATGAGCAGTTCTTC CASSAILAGGANEQFF
- once TRBJ1-2 TRBV28 TGTGCCAGCCAGGCAGGGCTAACTGGCTACACCTTC CASQAGLTGYTF
TRBD2 - TRBJ2-7 TRBV7-3 TGTGCCAGCAGCTTTGGGGGGACTAGTGCCCACGAGCAGTACTTC CASSFGGTSAHEQYF